These 3 T cell receptor beta chains were sequenced from one sample in a study of T cells after posttransplantation cyclophosphamide. Cyclophosphamide on days +3 and +4 followed busulfan-fludarabine conditioning and a marrow graft. This table comes from immunoSEQ multiplex PCR, and its TCRdb copy is limited to in-frame clones, with some not included. The table shows 15,000 or so clones, with about 77% occurring only once. Sequenced material: CD8+ T cells sorted from PBMCs, taken just over 1,900 days after a stem cell transplant with posttransplant cyclophosphamide. The source of these receptors is a female patient aged 40-49 years who received an allogeneic stem cell transplant from a related donor, was CMV-positive, and had no GVHD. These T cells may partly come from the graft donor.

The table lists this clone with a count of one. The V gene is TRBV9, the J gene TRBJ2-3, with D maybe TRBD2 (6 bases). There are 15 residues in the CDR3. V lost 2 bases, J lost 2 bases, and 12 bases lay in between. Germline-derived CDR1 and CDR2 are SGDLS and YYNGEE. CDR3 sequence reads: CASSVSGGPTDTQYF. The CDR3 DNA follows: TGTGCCAGCAGCGTCTCCGGGGGTCCCACAGATACGCAGTATTTT.

V usage is TRBV13 and J usage is TRBJ2-1; 7 positions agree with TRBD1. Per germline, CDR1 PRHDT and CDR2 FYEKMQ (reference sequence). V lost 4 bases to trimming and J lost 3 bases; unmatched junction nucleotides: 3. This CDR3 is 14 amino acids long. CDR3 nucleotide sequence: TGTGCCAGCAGCTCGCGGACAGGCTACAATGAGCAGTTCTTC. This gives the protein CASSSRTGYNEQFF. The full variable domain, completed using reference TRBV13 and TRBJ2-1, is AAGVIQSPRHLIKEKRETATLKCYPIPRHDTVYWYQQGPGQDPQFLISFYEKMQSDKGSIPDRFSAQQFSDYHSELNMSSLELGDSALYFCASSSRTGYNEQFFGPGTRLTVL.

The chain has TRBV27 and TRBJ1-4, with 8 bases identical to TRBD1. This CDR3 contains 12 residues. From germline, CDR1 is MNHEY and CDR2 SMNVEV (reference sequence). Trimming cost V 10 bases and J 10 bases; bases outside gene matches: 8. For the CDR3, the DNA is TGTGCCACCAGGACAGGGTTAGGAAAACTGTTTTTT. Protein: CATRTGLGKLFF.